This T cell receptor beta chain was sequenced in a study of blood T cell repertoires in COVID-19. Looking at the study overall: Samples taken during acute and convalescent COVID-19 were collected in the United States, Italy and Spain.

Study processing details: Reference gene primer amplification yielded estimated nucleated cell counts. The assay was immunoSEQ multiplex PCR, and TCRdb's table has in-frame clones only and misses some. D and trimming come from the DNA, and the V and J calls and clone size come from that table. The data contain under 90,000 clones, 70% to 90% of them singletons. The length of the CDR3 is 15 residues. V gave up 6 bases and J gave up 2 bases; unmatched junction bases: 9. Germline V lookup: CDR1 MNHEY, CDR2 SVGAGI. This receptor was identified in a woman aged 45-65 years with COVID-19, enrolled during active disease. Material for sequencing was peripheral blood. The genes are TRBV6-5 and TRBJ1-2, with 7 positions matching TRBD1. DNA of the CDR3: TGTGCCAGCAGCCGTCAGGGGGAGTGGAACTATGGCTACACCTTC. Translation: CASSRQGEWNYGYTF.